The 15 T cell receptor beta chains listed next were all sequenced from one sample in a study of blood T cell repertoires in COVID-19. The protocol was immunoSEQ multiplex PCR, while the TCRdb copy is restricted to in-frame clones and leaves out a portion. The table includes some 150,000 clones, 84% detected once. The sequenced sample consisted of peripheral blood. These receptors came from a woman aged 50 to 65 with acute or convalescent COVID-19.

The sample holds one count of this clone. This chain uses TRBV11-3 with TRBJ2-5, with D hard to call. Trimming left V 1 base short and J 10 bases short, with 13 bases between. The germline V gene has CDR1 SGHNT and CDR2 YENEEA. The CDR3 contains 13 residues. The CDR3 DNA sequence: TGTGCCAGCAGCTTAGCAGCCGGGTACCGCCAGTACTTC. Translation gives CASSLAAGYRQYF.

This rearrangement joins TRBV7-3 to TRBJ2-5; the D gene is possibly TRBD2 (6 bases). CDR1 and CDR2 (germline): SGHTA, FQGTGA. V lost 2 bases to trimming and J lost 3 bases, with 13 bases between them. The CDR3 has 15 residues. The CDR3 DNA follows: TGTGCCAGCAGCTTAGGGGCGGGGCTAGAAGAGACCCAGTACTTC. Its translation is CASSLGAGLEETQYF. The complete variable domain, with remaining parts taken from reference TRBV7-3 and TRBJ2-5, reads GAGVSQTPSNKVTEKGKYVELRCDPISGHTALYWYRQSLGQGPEFLIYFQGTGAADDSGLPNDRFFAVRPEGSVSTLKIQRTERGDSAVYLCASSLGAGLEETQYFGPGTRLLVL.

The chain recombines TRBV5-6 with TRBJ2-7, with TRBD1 matching over 7 bases. Germline CDR1 is SGHDT and CDR2 is YYEEEE. The trim removed 0 bases at V and 3 bases at J, leaving 3 bases unmatched. The CDR3 spans 14 residues. CDR3 sequence (DNA): TGTGCCAGCAGCTTGGCCTCAGGGGGCTACGAGCAGTACTTC. Amino acids: CASSLASGGYEQYF. Full variable domain (missing parts from reference TRBV5-6 and TRBJ2-7): DAGVTQSPTHLIKTRGQQVTLRCSPKSGHDTVSWYQQALGQGPQFIFQYYEEEERQRGNFPDRFSGHQFPNYSSELNVNALLLGDSALYLCASSLASGGYEQYFGPGTRLTVT.

The gene calls are TRBV6-1 and TRBJ1-5; D unclear. From germline, CDR1 is MNHNS and CDR2 SASEGT. There are 16 residues in the CDR3. The germline V and J ends were trimmed by 1 base and 0 bases, with 10 bases remaining between them. CDR3 bases: TGTGCCAGCAGTGAAGGGTCACGGTTTAGCAATCAGCCCCAGCATTTT. Residues: CASSEGSRFSNQPQHF.

This clone has only a few counts. The genes are TRBV5-6 and TRBJ1-5, with 10 bases aligning to TRBD1. Per the germline V gene, CDR1 is SGHDT and CDR2 is YYEEEE. Trimming took 2 bases from V and 4 from J; bases not matched to a gene: 6. CDR3 length equals 16 residues. CDR3 amino acids: CASSFPDRGRNQPQHF. In DNA form, the CDR3 reads TGTGCCAGCAGCTTCCCCGACAGGGGGCGAAATCAGCCCCAGCATTTT.

The chain links TRBV5-1 to TRBJ1-1; TRBD1 matches 9 bases. Per the germline V gene, CDR1 is SGHRS and CDR2 is YFSETQ. The CDR3 is made up of 16 amino acids. The ends lost 4 bases at V and 0 bases at J; junction bases unmatched: 7. In DNA, the CDR3 is TGCGCCAGCAGCCCTAACGGACAGGGGATGAACACTGAAGCTTTCTTT. This gives the protein CASSPNGQGMNTEAFF.

This clone was counted a single time. This chain joins TRBV4-1 and TRBJ2-4; the D gene is possibly TRBD1 (5 bases). V was trimmed by 3 bases and J by 0 bases, leaving 9 bases between them. The CDR3 length is 15 residues. CDR1 and CDR2 from the germline V gene are MGHRA and YSYEKL. This CDR3 reads CASSQGPLAKNIQYF. The CDR3 bases are TGCGCCAGCAGCCAGGGGCCGTTAGCCAAAAACATTCAGTACTTC.

The V gene is TRBV2, the J gene TRBJ2-3, with a weak D call TRBD2 (5 bases). The CDR3 is made up of 15 amino acids. From germline, CDR1 is SNHLY and CDR2 FYNNEI. V was clipped by 5 bases and J by 0 bases, with 12 bases between them. CDR3 amino acids: CASSFTGTSTDTQYF. For the CDR3, the DNA is TGTGCCAGCAGTTTTACGGGAACCAGCACAGATACGCAGTATTTT.

The V call is TRBV1, the J call TRBJ2-7; the table's TRBD1 call for D was not verified on the DNA. TRBV1 is a pseudogene. CDR3 length: 16 amino acids. Written as DNA, the CDR3 is TGCACCAGCAGCCACGCCGACAGGGCACACCCCTACGAGCAGTACTTC. It specifies CTSSHADRAHPYEQYF.

This chain joins TRBV10-3 and TRBJ1-5, with no clear D. The CDR3 totals 14 residues. The V and J ends lost 6 bases and 0 bases respectively, with 9 bases between them. Germline CDR1 is ENHRY and CDR2 is SYGVKD. The CDR3 DNA reads TGTGCCATCAGGGCGGAATATAGCAATCAGCCCCAGCATTTT. Translating gives CAIRAEYSNQPQHF.

This clone came up once. Other DNA variants within this sample encode the same CDR3. The V gene is TRBV5-1, the J gene TRBJ1-5; D gene uncertain. This CDR3 region has 14 residues. Per germline, CDR1 SGHRS and CDR2 YFSETQ. The germline V and J ends were trimmed by 0 bases and 2 bases, with 6 bases remaining between them. This CDR3 reads CASSLDGGNQPQHF. As DNA, the CDR3 is TGCGCCAGCAGCTTGGACGGGGGCAATCAGCCCCAGCATTTT. The whole variable domain, remainder taken from reference TRBV5-1 and TRBJ1-5, is KAGVTQTPRYLIKTRGQQVTLSCSPISGHRSVSWYQQTPGQGLQFLFEYFSETQRNKGNFPGRFSGRQFSNSRSEMNVSTLELGDSALYLCASSLDGGNQPQHFGDGTRLSIL.

The rearrangement links TRBV19 to TRBJ2-7, with TRBD2 as a possible D gene (6 bases). This CDR3 contains 16 residues. V was pared by 3 bases and J by 6 bases, with 21 bases between. Looked up from germline, CDR1 is LNHDA and CDR2 is SQIVND (reference sequence). The CDR3 sequence is CASSMPGERRAGEQYF. The CDR3 bases are TGTGCCAGTAGTATGCCCGGGGAGAGGAGGGCGGGCGAGCAGTACTTC.

V is TRBV19 and J is TRBJ2-2, with a tentative D call TRBD1 (6 bases). Germline CDR1 and CDR2: LNHDA and SQIVND (reference sequence). This CDR3 contains 15 residues. V was shortened by 10 bases and J by 3 bases, with 18 bases between the two germline ends. Here the CDR3 reads CAISSRGAYTGELFF. The CDR3 nucleotides read TGTGCCATTTCCTCCAGGGGCGCCTACACCGGGGAGCTGTTTTTT.

The chain combines TRBV5-1 with TRBJ2-7, with 8 bases lining up with TRBD2. V shed 4 bases and J 1 base; nucleotides not matched to a gene: 4. The CDR3 totals 14 residues. CDR1 and CDR2 from the germline V gene are SGHRS and YFSETQ. CDR3 protein: CASSVAGTSYEQYF. CDR3 sequence (DNA): TGCGCCAGCAGCGTAGCGGGAACGTCCTACGAGCAGTACTTC.

The CDR3 nucleotides read TGTGCCAGCAGCTTGTCATACAGTCTGGGCAGCTATGGCTACACCTTC. Encoded protein: CASSLSYSLGSYGYTF. V gene TRBV5-8 combines with J gene TRBJ1-2, with D uncertain. Trimming left V 1 base short and J 4 bases short, with 17 bases between. There are 16 residues in the CDR3. Germline assignment: CDR1 SGHTS and CDR2 YDEGEE.